This T cell receptor (beta chain) came from a study of CD8+ T cells in alopecia areata. Trimming removed 4 bases at V and 3 bases at J, with 13 bases between. Germline V gene sequence: CDR1 SGHRS, CDR2 YFSETQ. This CDR3 has 14 residues. Extraction and reverse transcription of RNA yielded cDNA as the sequencing template. Assay used: immunoSEQ multiplex PCR; TCRdb lists only in-frame clones, some missing. The sample holds around 100,000 clones; around 59% are singletons and the top ten take 7.5% to 9%. Turning to this clone: The antigen remains undetermined.

Study results and limitations: Sequencing of scalp samples also captures resident alphabeta T cells of normal skin.

V gene TRBV5-1 combines with J gene TRBJ1-2; TRBD1 might be the D (6 bases). Sequencing input: CD4+ T cells sorted from blood. This receptor was taken from a human donor in good health. The CDR3 loop reads CASSPLPGDYGYTF. The CDR3 DNA reads TGCGCCAGCAGCCCTCTCCCAGGGGACTATGGCTACACCTTC.